These 14 T cell receptor beta chains came from one sample sequenced in a study of blood T cells in healthy people across ages. A second PCR of about 7 to 11 cycles used a sample-barcoded 5' primer and a J-beta primer mix. From the 5' RACE reads, TCRdb called clonotypes with MiXCR, one entry per CDR3 protein. In the table there are 600,000 to 800,000 distinct CDR3 sequences, 52% of which are singletons. The source material was blood. The receptors here all came from a woman of 80 years or more in good health.

The chain carries TRBV20-1 and TRBJ1-5, with 7 bases fitting TRBD1. The CDR3 contains 13 residues. The J segment lost 4 bases and the V segment lost 6 bases, leaving 6 bases of the junction unmatched. Germline CDR1 DFQATT, CDR2 SNEGSKA (reference sequence). The CDR3 DNA sequence: TGCAGTGCCCAAGAGGGGGCAAATCAGCCCCAGCATTTT. The encoded protein is CSAQEGANQPQHF.

The chain has TRBV20-1 and TRBJ1-2, with D perhaps TRBD1 (6 bases). Germline V lookup: CDR1 DFQATT, CDR2 SNEGSKA (reference sequence). V lost 6 bases to trimming and J lost 2 bases, with 13 bases between them. The CDR3 has 13 residues. The CDR3 is CSATLQGNYGYTF. The CDR3 DNA reads TGCAGTGCCACCCTCCAGGGGAACTATGGCTACACCTTC.

As for this clonotype: A much larger clone differs from this one at a single base, so this may be a read error. V is TRBV5-6 and J is TRBJ2-1; 10 bases map to TRBD2. The length of the CDR3 is 17 residues. Germline V gene sequence: CDR1 SGHDT, CDR2 YYEEEE. In DNA form, the CDR3 reads TGTGCCAGCAGCGGCCGTAGCGGGGGGATCTACTACAAGGAGCAGTTCTTC. Amino acids: CASSGRSGGIYYKEQFF.

This clonotype was detected ten times or more. The chain links TRBV25-1 to TRBJ2-3; D perhaps matches TRBD1 (5 bases). The CDR3 contains 12 residues. Deletions cut 2 bases from V and 8 bases from J, with 8 bases between. Germline V gene lookup returns CDR1 MGHDK and CDR2 SYGVNS. The CDR3 is CASSEGAVTQYF. CDR3 coding DNA: TGTGCCAGCAGTGAAGGGGCGGTTACGCAGTATTTT.

A word on this clonotype: A read error may be the cause here, since a much bigger clone is one base away. The J gene is TRBJ2-1, the V gene TRBV7-8, with D maybe TRBD2 (5 bases). Germline lookup yields CDR1 SGHVS and CDR2 FQNEAQ. This CDR3 region has 12 residues. V gave up 5 bases and J gave up 14 bases, with 16 bases separating them. CDR3 in amino acids: CASSGETGREFF. The CDR3 nucleotides are TGTGCCAGCAGCGGGGAGACTGGAAGGGAGTTCTTC. The complete variable domain, with remaining parts taken from reference TRBV7-8 and TRBJ2-1, reads GAGVSQSPRYKVAKRGQDVALRCDPISGHVSLFWYQQALGQGPEFLTYFQNEAQLDKSGLPSDRFFAERPEGSVSTLKIQRTQQEDSAVYLCASSGETGREFFGPGTRLTVL.

The CDR3 DNA is TGCAGTGCTTCCCCAGGACTCTCTACCACCTACGAGCAGTACTTC. Translating gives CSASPGLSTTYEQYF. The gene calls are TRBV20-1 and TRBJ2-4, with D tentatively TRBD2 (5 bases). The J call may be wrong; the DNA end is better matched by TRBJ2-7. This CDR3 is built from 15 residues. Per the germline V gene, CDR1 is DFQATT and CDR2 is SNEGSKA (reference sequence).

This clonotype was recorded at least ten times. The rearrangement uses TRBV9 and TRBJ2-3; a weak D match, TRBD1 (7 bases). The germline CDR1 and CDR2 sequences are SGDLS and YYNGEE. This CDR3 region has 15 residues. V was cut by 3 bases and J by 4 bases, with 15 bases left in between. CDR3: CASSAQGGLADTQYF. For the CDR3, the DNA is TGTGCCAGCAGCGCCCAGGGGGGTTTGGCAGATACGCAGTATTTT.

At least ten counts were recorded for this clonotype. The chain employs TRBV6-6 and TRBJ2-7, with a weak D call TRBD1 (5 bases). The CDR3 runs to 13 residues. From germline, CDR1 is MNHNY and CDR2 SVGAGI (reference sequence). The V gene lost 5 bases and the J gene lost 7 bases, with 15 bases spanning the gap. CDR3 region: CASSAPDNGEQYF. In nucleotides, the CDR3 is TGTGCCAGCAGTGCCCCGGACAACGGTGAGCAGTACTTC.

This clonotype came up many times. This chain links TRBV18 with TRBJ1-5; D gene ambiguous. The V and J ends lost 8 bases and 1 base respectively, with 9 bases between them. Germline CDR1 KGHSH, CDR2 LQKENI. The CDR3 has 13 amino acids. The CDR3 reads CASSPGSNQPQHF. In DNA, the CDR3 is TGTGCCAGCAGCCCGGGAAGCAATCAGCCCCAGCATTTT.

This clonotype was counted many times. V and J are TRBV24-1 and TRBJ2-7; D may match TRBD1 or TRBD2 (5 bases each). The CDR3 contains 13 residues. Trimming stripped 7 bases from V and 3 bases from J, with 12 bases between. Germline-derived CDR1 and CDR2 are KGHDR and SFDVKD. CDR3 coding DNA: TGTGCCACCAGCACGGGACCCCTCTACGAGCAGTACTTC. It translates to CATSTGPLYEQYF.

The V and J genes are TRBV15 and TRBJ2-7, with no clear D. The V end was cut by 0 bases, the J end by 3 bases, with 9 bases between. Germline V CDR1 and CDR2: LNHNV, YYDKDF (reference sequence). The CDR3 extends over 14 amino acids. This CDR3 is CATSREAGNYEQYF. The DNA of the CDR3 is TGTGCCACCAGCAGAGAAGCCGGAAACTACGAGCAGTACTTC. The whole variable domain, remainder taken from reference TRBV15 and TRBJ2-7, is DAMVIQNPRYQVTQFGKPVTLSCSQTLNHNVMYWYQQKSSQAPKLLFHYYDKDFNNEADTPDNFQSRRPNTSFCFLDIRSPGLGDTAMYLCATSREAGNYEQYFGPGTRLTVT.

A note on this clonotype: Mismatch with germline at one junction end may stem from a read error. This rearrangement joins TRBV7-8 to TRBJ1-1, with D hard to call. CDR3 length: 15 amino acids. Per germline, CDR1 SGHVS and CDR2 FQNEAQ. This CDR3 reads CTSSLVGPRVAEAFF. DNA of the CDR3: TGTACCAGCAGCTTAGTCGGCCCACGGGTCGCTGAAGCTTTCTTT.

This clonotype was seen ten or more times. The chain uses TRBV20-1 and TRBJ2-3; possible D gene TRBD1, 6 bases. The CDR3 runs 14 residues. The germline V gene has CDR1 DFQATT and CDR2 SNEGSKA (reference sequence). The V end was cut by 1 base, the J end by 4 bases, with 12 bases between. CDR3 nucleotide sequence: TGCAGTGCTAGAGTACAGGGAGCCGCAGATACGCAGTATTTT. Its protein product is CSARVQGAADTQYF.

On this clonotype: A clone one base away is much larger, so this may be a read error. V is TRBV3-1 and J is TRBJ2-3; a weak D match, TRBD2 (5 bases). Germline lookup yields CDR1 LGHDT and CDR2 YNNKEL (reference sequence). The CDR3 consists of 15 residues. Trimming shortened V by 4 bases and J by 4 bases, and 15 bases separated the two germline ends. CDR3 amino acids: CASSRDPEGADTQYF. The CDR3 coding sequence is TGTGCCAGCAGCCGAGATCCAGAGGGCGCAGATACGCAGTATTTT.